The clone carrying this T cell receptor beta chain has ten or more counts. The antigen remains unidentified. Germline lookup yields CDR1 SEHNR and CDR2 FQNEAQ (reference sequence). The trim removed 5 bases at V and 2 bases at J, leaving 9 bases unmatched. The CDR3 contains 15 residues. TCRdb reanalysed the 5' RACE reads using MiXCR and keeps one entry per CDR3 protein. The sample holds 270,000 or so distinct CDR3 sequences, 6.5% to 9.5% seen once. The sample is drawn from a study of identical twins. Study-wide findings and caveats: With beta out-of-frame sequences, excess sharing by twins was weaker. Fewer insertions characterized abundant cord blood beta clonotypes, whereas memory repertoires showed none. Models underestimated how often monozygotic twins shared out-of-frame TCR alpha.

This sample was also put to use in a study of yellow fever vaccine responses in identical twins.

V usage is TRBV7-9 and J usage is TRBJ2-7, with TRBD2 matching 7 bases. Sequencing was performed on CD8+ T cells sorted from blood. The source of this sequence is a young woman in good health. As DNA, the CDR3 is TGTGCCAGCAGCATTGTGCGGGAGACCACCTACGAGCAGTACTTC. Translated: CASSIVRETTYEQYF.